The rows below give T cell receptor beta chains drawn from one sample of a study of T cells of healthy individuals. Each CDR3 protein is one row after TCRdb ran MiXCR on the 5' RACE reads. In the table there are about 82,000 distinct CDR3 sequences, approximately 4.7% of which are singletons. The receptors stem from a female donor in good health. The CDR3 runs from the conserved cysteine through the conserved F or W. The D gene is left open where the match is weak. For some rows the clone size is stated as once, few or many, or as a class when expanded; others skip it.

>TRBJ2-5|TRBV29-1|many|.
TGCAGCGTTGGGGAAGGGACCTACCAAGAGACCCAGTACTTC
CSVGEGTYQETQYF
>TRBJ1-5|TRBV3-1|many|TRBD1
TGTGCCAGCAGCCAAGACCCGACAGGGCCTGGCAATCAGCCCCAGCATTTT
CASSQDPTGPGNQPQHF
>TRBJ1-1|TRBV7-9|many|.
TGTGCCAGCTCCTCCCCGGACGGATGGGGCACTGAAGCTTTCTTT
CASSSPDGWGTEAFF
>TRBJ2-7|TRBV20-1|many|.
TGCAGTGCTAACCCGAGGTTAAGCTCCTACGAGCAGTACTTC
CSANPRLSSYEQYF
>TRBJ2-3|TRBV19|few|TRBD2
TGTGCCAGTTCTAAGCGGGACCCCACAGATACGCAGTATTTT
CASSKRDPTDTQYF
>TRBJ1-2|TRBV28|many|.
.
CASSTSGDSFGYGYTF
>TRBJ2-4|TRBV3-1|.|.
TGTGCCAGCAGCCGGACAGAAAACATTCAGTACTTC
CASSRTENIQYF
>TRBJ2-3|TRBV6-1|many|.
TGTGCCAGCAATTGGGCCGTAGGAAACACAGATACGCAGTATTTT
CASNWAVGNTDTQYF
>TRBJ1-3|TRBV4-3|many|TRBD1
TGCGCCAGCAGCCAACGGGACAGCGGAGGAAACACCATATATTTT
CASSQRDSGGNTIYF
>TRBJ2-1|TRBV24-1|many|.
TGTGCCACCAGTGATTTGGGGGCCTACAATGAGCAGTTCTTC
CATSDLGAYNEQFF
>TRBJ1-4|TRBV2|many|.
TGTGCCATTTCGAGGTCCAGGGTATTTGAAAAACTGTTTTTT
CAISRSRVFEKLFF
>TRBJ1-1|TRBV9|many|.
TGTGCCAGCAGCGTAAGGCCGGTGAACACTGAAGCTTTCTTT
CASSVRPVNTEAFF
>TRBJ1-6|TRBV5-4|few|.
TGTGCCAGCAGCTTGCGATCGGGTGTCACGCGGAATTCACCCCTCCACTTT
CASSLRSGVTRNSPLHF
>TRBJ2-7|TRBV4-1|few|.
TGCGCCAGCAGCCCAACCGGGACACAATTCTACGAGCAGTACTTC
CASSPTGTQFYEQYF
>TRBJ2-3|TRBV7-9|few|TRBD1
TGTGCCAGCAGCCGAGACAGGGTGGCAGATACGCAGTATTTT
CASSRDRVADTQYF
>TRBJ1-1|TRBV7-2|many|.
TGTGCCAGCAGCTCCCGGGGGAACACTGAAGCTTTCTTT
CASSSRGNTEAFF
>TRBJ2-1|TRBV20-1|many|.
TGCAGTGCTATAGTTTCTGCGGTTTACAATGAGCAGTTCTTC
CSAIVSAVYNEQFF
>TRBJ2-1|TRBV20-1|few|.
TGCAGTGCTGCTCCTGTTTCAAGCGGATACTCCTACAATGAGCAGTTCTTC
CSAAPVSSGYSYNEQFF
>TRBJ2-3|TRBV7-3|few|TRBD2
TGTGCCAGCAGCTCAACGCTAGCGGGATCCACAGATACGCAGTATTTT
CASSSTLAGSTDTQYF
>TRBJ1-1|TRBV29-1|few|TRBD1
TGCAGCGGGACAGGGGCGGCGAACACTGAAGCTTTCTTT
CSGTGAANTEAFF
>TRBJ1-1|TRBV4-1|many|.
TGCGCCAGCAGCCAAGTGGGGGGTGGGAGAAACACTGAAGCTTTCTTT
CASSQVGGGRNTEAFF
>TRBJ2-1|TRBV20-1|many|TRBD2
TGCAGTGCTATTCTAGGGACTAGCGGGAGGGGGGAGCAGTTCTTC
CSAILGTSGRGEQFF
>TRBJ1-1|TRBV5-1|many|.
TGCGCCAGCAGCCCCGGTCCTGAGAACACTGAAGCTTTCTTT
CASSPGPENTEAFF
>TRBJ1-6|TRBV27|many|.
TGTGCCAGCAGTTTCCACAGGGCGGCTTCACCCCTCCACTTT
CASSFHRAASPLHF
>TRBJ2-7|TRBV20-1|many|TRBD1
TGCAGTGCTAGAGATCCCAACCGAGCGACAGGGGCCGAGCAGTACTTC
CSARDPNRATGAEQYF
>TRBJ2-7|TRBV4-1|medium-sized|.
TGCGCCAGCAGCCAAGATCTCGGCGGGGAAACCTACGAGCAGTACTTC
CASSQDLGGETYEQYF
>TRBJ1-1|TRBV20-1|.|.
TGCAGTGCCACAATTGGGGGGCAAGGCACTGAAGCTTTCTTT
CSATIGGQGTEAFF
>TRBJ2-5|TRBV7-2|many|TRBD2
TGTGCCAGCAGCTCCAGACTAGCGGGAGTGAAGGAGACCCAGTACTTC
CASSSRLAGVKETQYF
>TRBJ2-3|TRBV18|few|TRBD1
TGTGCCAGCTCACCGGCCGGGACAGGGTCTACAAATACGCAGTATTTT
CASSPAGTGSTNTQYF
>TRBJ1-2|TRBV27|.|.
TGTGCCAGCAGTTTATCAGTTGGGCCCTATGGCTACACCTTC
CASSLSVGPYGYTF
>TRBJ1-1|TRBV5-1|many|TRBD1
TGCGCCAGCAGCCCCGGGACAGCTCTCGAGCAAGCTTTCTTT
CASSPGTALEQAFF
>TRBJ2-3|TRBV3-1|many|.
TGTGCCAGCAGCCAAGAACTCGTGGAGGTCCCAGATACGCAGTATTTT
CASSQELVEVPDTQYF
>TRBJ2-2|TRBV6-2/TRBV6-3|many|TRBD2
TGTGCCAGCAGTCCCCTGACTAGCGGGAGGCCCGGGGAGCTGTTTTTT
CASSPLTSGRPGELFF
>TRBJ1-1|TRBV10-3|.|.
TGTGCCATCAGTCGCAGGGAGAACACTGAAGCTTTCTTT
CAISRRENTEAFF
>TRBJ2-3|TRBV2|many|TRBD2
TGTGCCAGCAGGCAGAGGGGACTAGCCACAGATACGCAGTATTTT
CASRQRGLATDTQYF
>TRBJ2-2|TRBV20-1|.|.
TGCAGTGCTAGATCCCGGGCCCCAGTCCCCGGGGAGCTGTTTTTT
CSARSRAPVPGELFF
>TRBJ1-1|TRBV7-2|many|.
TGTGCCAGCAGCCGTCCCCCCAACACTGAAGCTTTCTTT
CASSRPPNTEAFF
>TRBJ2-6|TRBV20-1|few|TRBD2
TGCAGTGCTAGAGATCGGCTAGCGGGGTTCTCTGGGGCCAACGTCCTGACTTTC
CSARDRLAGFSGANVLTF
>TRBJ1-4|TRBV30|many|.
TGTGCCTGGAGTGTCCGGCGTGGTGAAAAACTGTTTTTT
CAWSVRRGEKLFF
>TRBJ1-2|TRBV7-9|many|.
TGTGCCAGCAGCGGGGGTCGCCGCTTGAAACGGCGAGCTAACTATGGCTACACCTTC
CASSGGRRLKRRANYGYTF
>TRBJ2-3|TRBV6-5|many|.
TGTGCCAGTAAAGCAGGGATGGGGGATACGCAGTATTTT
CASKAGMGDTQYF
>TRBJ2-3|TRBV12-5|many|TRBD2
TGTGCTAGTGGGGGGCCGGCGGGAGGAAGGAGCACAGATACGCAGTATTTT
CASGGPAGGRSTDTQYF
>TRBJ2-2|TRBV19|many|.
TGTGCCAGTAAAGAGACGGGAGTAAATACCGGGGAGCTGTTTTTT
CASKETGVNTGELFF
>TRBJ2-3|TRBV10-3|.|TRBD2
TGTGCCATCAACGGCGGGAGTGGGGGCACAGATACGCAGTATTTT
CAINGGSGGTDTQYF
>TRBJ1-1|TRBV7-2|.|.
TGTGCCAGCAGCTTAGCGGGGATGGCAGCTTTCTTT
CASSLAGMAAFF
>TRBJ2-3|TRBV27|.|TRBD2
TGTGCCAGCAGTTTACTAGCGGGGGGGGGAGATACGCAGTATTTT
CASSLLAGGGDTQYF
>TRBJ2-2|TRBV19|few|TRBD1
TGTGCCAGTACCTTGTGGGGGACAGGGAACACCGGGGAGCTGTTTTTT
CASTLWGTGNTGELFF
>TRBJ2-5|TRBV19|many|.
TGTGCCAGTAGTCTCCGACTAGTCGGCGAAGAGACCCAGTACTTC
CASSLRLVGEETQYF
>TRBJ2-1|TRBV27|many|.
TGTGCCAGCAGTTTAGAAGGTCCGGGACTTTCCTACAATGAGCAGTTCTTC
CASSLEGPGLSYNEQFF
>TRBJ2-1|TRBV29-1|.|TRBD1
TGCAGCGTTTCCAGGACAGGGTCGATAGCGAGGAGGAATGAGCAGTTCTTC
CSVSRTGSIARRNEQFF